This TCR beta chain was sequenced in a study of blood T cell repertoires in COVID-19. The assay was immunoSEQ multiplex PCR, and TCRdb's table has in-frame clones only and misses some. The repertoire holds about 240,000 clones, with roughly 86% as singletons. This CDR3 comprises 17 residues. In germline, CDR1 is SQVTM, CDR2 ANQGSEA. J lost 1 base, V lost 7 bases, and 18 bases had no gene match. This TCR derives from a woman in her 30s with acute or convalescent COVID-19. Sequenced sample: peripheral blood. This sequence joins TRBV29-1 and TRBJ1-1, with 7 nucleotides matching TRBD1. CDR3 coding DNA: TGCAGCGCCGGGCTTGAATATTCGGGACAGACGAACACTGAAGCTTTCTTT. The encoded protein is CSAGLEYSGQTNTEAFF.